One and the same sample provided the 15 T cell receptor beta chains below, sequenced in a study of blood T cell repertoires in COVID-19 (TCRdb year 2020). Libraries were prepared through the immunoSEQ multiplex PCR assay. This is the immuneACCESS table as TCRdb keeps it, with only in-frame sequences that have V and J called. A part of the clones is gone; compared with another copy, unresolved V genes explain less than half, and the rest is unexplained. This sample gives hundreds of thousands of clones in total; around 87% of them show up just once. The leading ten clones occupy approximately 10% of the sample. Source material: PBMCs or T cells enriched from blood (not recorded which). These receptors were collected from a woman between 50 and 59 years old who had recovered from COVID-19.

This clone was counted a single time. CDR3 DNA sequence: TGTGCCAGCTCACCGGCCGGGACACTAAGGAACACCGGGGAGCTGTTTTTT. This translates into CASSPAGTLRNTGELFF. V is TRBV18 and J is TRBJ2-2, with D perhaps TRBD1 (6 bases). CDR1 is KGHSH, CDR2 LQKENI, per germline. Trimming stripped 3 bases from V and 1 base from J, with 15 bases between. CDR3 size: 17 residues.

The rearrangement links TRBV19 to TRBJ1-2, with 9 bases identical to TRBD1. This CDR3 spans 14 amino acids. Unmatched junction bases numbered 6, after V lost 6 bases and J lost 4 bases. Per the germline V gene, CDR1 is LNHDA and CDR2 is SQIVND (reference sequence). CDR3 DNA: TGTGCCAGTAGGATACAGGGGGCCGGCTATGGCTACACCTTC. Amino acids: CASRIQGAGYGYTF.

The rearrangement joins TRBV10-3 to TRBJ1-1; perhaps TRBD1 as D (5 bases). The CDR3 is made up of 14 amino acids. Germline CDR1 and CDR2: ENHRY and SYGVKD. The V and J ends lost 10 bases and 8 bases respectively, with 23 bases between them. This CDR3 reads CATTNPSTQGEAFF. The DNA for the CDR3 is TGTGCCACCACTAATCCCTCCACGCAGGGAGAAGCTTTCTTT.

V and J are TRBV20-1 and TRBJ1-2, with D perhaps TRBD1 (5 bases). This CDR3 comprises 11 residues. V lost 6 bases and J 4 bases, leaving 9 bases between the germline ends. CDR1 and CDR2 from the germline V gene are DFQATT and SNEGSKA (reference sequence). The CDR3 loop is CSAPGLYGYTF. The CDR3 nucleotides are TGCAGTGCGCCAGGGCTCTATGGCTACACCTTC.

The CDR3 loop is CASSQRDRVLSANYGYTF. For the CDR3, the DNA is TGTGCCAGCAGCCAAAGGGACAGGGTGCTATCCGCTAACTATGGCTACACCTTC. The chain is built from TRBV3-1 (or the pseudogene TRBV3-2) and TRBJ1-2; 9 bases match TRBD1. From germline, CDR1 is LGHDT and CDR2 YNNKEL (reference sequence). V dropped 2 bases and J dropped 0; count of bases not matched to a gene: 10. The CDR3 totals 18 residues.

V gene TRBV6-2 or TRBV6-3 combines with J gene TRBJ1-2; no clear D gene. CDR3 length equals 14 residues. The germline V and J ends were trimmed by 6 bases and 4 bases, with 15 bases remaining between them. Per the germline V gene, CDR1 is MNHEY and CDR2 is SVGEGT. The CDR3 loop is CASSPAVPGYGYTF. CDR3 sequence (DNA): TGTGCCAGCAGCCCAGCCGTTCCAGGCTATGGCTACACCTTC.

The chain joins TRBV6-6 to TRBJ1-6; weak D call: TRBD1 (6 bases). Per germline, CDR1 MNHNY and CDR2 SVGAGI (reference sequence). V was shortened by 5 bases and J by 9 bases, with 23 bases between the two germline ends. The CDR3 covers 17 residues. The CDR3 loop reads CASSLIGPVRGFSPLHF. The CDR3 coding sequence is TGTGCCAGCAGTCTTATCGGTCCCGTCAGGGGATTTTCACCCCTCCACTTT.

The rearrangement joins TRBV4-2 to TRBJ1-3; D is perhaps TRBD1 (5 bases). The length of the CDR3 is 20 residues. Germline CDR1 and CDR2: LGHNA and YNFKEQ. Trimming cost V 3 bases and J 1 base, with 25 bases left between them. The CDR3: CASSQEPQVPTPSSGNTIYF. The CDR3 DNA sequence: TGTGCCAGCAGCCAGGAACCACAGGTCCCCACCCCATCTTCTGGAAACACCATATATTTT.

This clone has more than one count but fewer than ten. This chain links TRBV5-4 with TRBJ1-1, with no clear D. This CDR3 spans 14 amino acids. From germline, CDR1 is SGHNT and CDR2 YYREEE (reference sequence). The V gene lost 3 bases and the J gene lost 1 base, with 10 bases spanning the gap. The CDR3 nucleotides read TGTGCCAGCAGCTGGAGCCTCGGGAACACTGAAGCTTTCTTT. This codes for CASSWSLGNTEAFF. The entire variable domain, with the rest obtained from reference TRBV5-4 and TRBJ1-1, is as follows: ETGVTQSPTHLIKTRGQQVTLRCSSQSGHNTVSWYQQALGQGPQFIFQYYREEENGRGNFPPRFSGLQFPNYSSELNVNALELDDSALYLCASSWSLGNTEAFFGQGTRLTVV.

The chain has TRBV5-1 and TRBJ1-1; D not resolved. The germline V and J ends were trimmed by 0 bases and 8 bases, with 11 bases remaining between them. The CDR3 length is 13 residues. Germline V lookup: CDR1 SGHRS, CDR2 YFSETQ. The CDR3 DNA sequence: TGCGCCAGCAGCTTGGACCCAATACAAGAAGCTTTCTTT. Protein: CASSLDPIQEAFF.

On this clone: This specimen includes other DNA sequences encoding the same CDR3. The gene calls are TRBV12-3 or TRBV12-4 and TRBJ1-5; TRBD1 matches 11 bases. The CDR3 length is 13 residues. J gave up 7 bases and V 6 bases, and 2 bases lay outside the gene matches. The CDR3 region is CASSRDRGQPQHF. CDR3 DNA: TGTGCCAGCAGCCGGGACAGGGGGCAGCCCCAGCATTTT.

This clone was seen many times. The rearrangement joins TRBV4-2 to TRBJ2-5, with 16 bases that match TRBD2. Germline V gene lookup returns CDR1 LGHNA and CDR2 YNFKEQ. CDR3 size: 17 residues. After removal of 0 bases from V and 4 bases from J, the junction contained 2 bases not matched to a gene. The DNA of the CDR3 is TGTGCCAGCAGCCAAGAGGGGACTAGCGGGGGGGCAGAGACCCAGTACTTC. Protein sequence: CASSQEGTSGGAETQYF.

The chain has TRBV5-1 and TRBJ2-3; 12 bases are shared with TRBD2. Per the germline V gene, CDR1 is SGHRS and CDR2 is YFSETQ. This CDR3 region has 15 residues. V trimming: 3 bases; J trimming: 4 bases; junction bases outside the gene matches: 3. Here the CDR3 DNA reads TGCGCCAGCAGCTCCGGACTAGCGGGGTCAGATACGCAGTATTTT. It translates to CASSSGLAGSDTQYF.

The chain joins TRBV28 to TRBJ1-1, with D perhaps matching TRBD1 (5 bases). Germline CDR1 MDHEN, CDR2 SYDVKM. The CDR3 is 15 residues long. The V end was cut by 6 bases, the J end by 0 bases, with 14 bases between. CDR3 bases: TGTGCCAGCAGCCCCATGACAGAAATGAACACTGAAGCTTTCTTT. This codes for CASSPMTEMNTEAFF.

The rearrangement links TRBV28 to TRBJ1-2, with 7 positions matching TRBD1. V lost 6 bases, J lost 4 bases, and 5 bases stayed unmatched. Germline lookup yields CDR1 MDHEN and CDR2 SYDVKM. This CDR3 has 13 amino acids. The CDR3 protein is CASRDQGVYGYTF. The CDR3 nucleotides are TGTGCCAGCAGGGACCAGGGGGTCTATGGCTACACCTTC.